The 15 T cell receptor beta chains in this list originate from one sample, sequenced in a study of post-analysis software for immune sequencing data. Study-wide results and limits: TRBV segments more frequent in patients than in controls numbered roughly 5 and included TRBV5-6, TRBV5-1 and TRBV20-1.

Every TCR beta cDNA library bore unique molecular identifiers. TCRdb re-analysed the PCR reads in MiXCR, keeping a single row per CDR3 protein. The data hold approximately 730,000 distinct CDR3 sequences, with about 45% observed a single time. Their cognate antigens are unknown. Specimen: blood. These TCRs come from a girl aged 10-17 years with multiple sclerosis.

This sequence joins TRBV3-1 and TRBJ2-7, with unresolved D. CDR1 is LGHDT and CDR2 is YNNKEL in the germline V gene (reference sequence). The ends were cut back, 1 base at V and 2 bases at J, with 12 bases in the middle. This CDR3 is built from 15 residues. CDR3 region: CASSQGVTPTYEQYF. The CDR3 nucleotides are TGTGCCAGCAGCCAAGGCGTGACACCTACCTACGAGCAGTACTTC.

This clonotype was found many times. The CDR3 DNA is TGTGCCAGCAGTTTATTAGGGGTGCAGTTCTTC. It encodes CASSLLGVQFF. The chain carries TRBV12-3 or TRBV12-4 and TRBJ2-1, with D possibly TRBD1 on 5 matching bases. Trimming cost V 2 bases and J 12 bases, with 8 bases left between them. The CDR3 totals 11 residues.

The rearrangement joins TRBV20-1 to TRBJ1-6; possible D gene TRBD1, 6 bases. V lost 6 bases, J lost 3 bases, and 15 bases lay in between. The CDR3 has 15 amino acids. Germline V lookup: CDR1 DFQATT, CDR2 SNEGSKA (reference sequence). The CDR3 DNA is TGCAGTGCGAACAGGGAAGCCGACTATAATTCACCCCTCCACTTT. As protein: CSANREADYNSPLHF.

This clonotype has only a few counts. This chain joins TRBV4-3 and TRBJ1-4; D unclear. CDR3 length: 17 amino acids. CDR1 and CDR2 (germline): LGHNA, YSLEER. Trimming left V 0 bases short and J 0 bases short, with 11 bases between. The CDR3, as DNA: TGCGCCAGCAGCCAAGAATCGGGCGTGGCAACTAATGAAAAACTGTTTTTT. The encoded protein is CASSQESGVATNEKLFF.

The rearrangement links TRBV5-5 to TRBJ2-5; D is unresolved. This CDR3 contains 12 residues. V was shortened by 4 bases and J by 11 bases, with 15 bases between the two germline ends. The germline CDR1 and CDR2 sequences are SGHKS and YYEKEE (reference sequence). The CDR3 bases are TGTGCCAGCAGCGAGAACTCGTACGGGCAGTACTTC. It codes for CASSENSYGQYF.

This clonotype was observed a handful of times. The chain joins TRBV18 to TRBJ2-1, with D uncertain. The CDR3 contains 12 residues. Trimming took 6 bases from V and 10 from J, leaving 13 bases between them. Germline CDR1 is KGHSH and CDR2 is LQKENI. Here the CDR3 reads CASSQLMKEQFF. The CDR3 DNA sequence: TGTGCCAGCTCCCAACTTATGAAGGAGCAGTTCTTC.

This chain links TRBV20-1 with TRBJ2-4; TRBD1 might be the D (5 bases). Matching the DNA end better, TRBJ2-7 makes the J call doubtful. CDR1 and CDR2 from the germline V gene are DFQATT and SNEGSKA (reference sequence). The CDR3 totals 14 residues. CDR3 region: CSARPLLGAGEQYF. CDR3 DNA: TGCAGTGCTAGGCCCCTCCTAGGGGCAGGCGAGCAGTACTTC.

The CDR3 loop is CASSWGDRSSYEQYF. The DNA of the CDR3 is TGTGCCAGCAGCTGGGGGGACAGGAGCTCCTACGAGCAGTACTTC. The rearrangement uses TRBV7-9 and TRBJ2-7; 8 bases line up with TRBD1. Unmatched junction bases numbered 5, after V lost 4 bases and J lost 0 bases. CDR1 and CDR2 (germline): SEHNR, FQNEAQ (reference sequence). There are 15 residues in the CDR3.

The genes are TRBV20-1 and TRBJ1-5; D unresolved. This CDR3 comprises 12 residues. The germline V gene has CDR1 DFQATT and CDR2 SNEGSKA (reference sequence). Trimming shortened V by 1 base and J by 7 bases, and 8 bases separated the two germline ends. CDR3 sequence (DNA): TGCAGTGCTAGAGTCTTAGGCCAGCCCCAGCATTTT. Its translation is CSARVLGQPQHF.

This clonotype has a handful of counts. V and J are TRBV6-2 or TRBV6-3 and TRBJ1-2; perhaps TRBD1 as D (6 bases). Germline CDR1 and CDR2: MNHEY and SVGEGT. This CDR3 contains 15 residues. V was pared by 10 bases and J by 1 base, with 19 bases between. In DNA, the CDR3 is TGTGCCACTAGGACAGAGACTTCTTTTAACTATGGCTACACCTTC. Its translation is CATRTETSFNYGYTF.

The rearrangement uses TRBV12-3 or TRBV12-4 and TRBJ2-7; 10 bases are shared with TRBD1. The CDR3 has 15 amino acids. V lost 5 bases and J lost 3; bases outside the gene matches: 7. Here the CDR3 reads CASSPSRDRGYEQYF. CDR3 bases: TGTGCCAGCAGTCCGTCCCGGGACAGGGGCTACGAGCAGTACTTC.

This clonotype has a handful of counts. The chain is built from TRBV29-1 and TRBJ2-7; possibly TRBD1 or TRBD2 for D (5 bases each). V was clipped by 5 bases and J by 4 bases, with 12 bases between them. Germline V CDR1 and CDR2: SQVTM, ANQGSEA. The CDR3 contains 12 residues. CDR3 region: CSVQGVGYEQYF. As DNA, the CDR3 is TGCAGCGTTCAGGGAGTTGGGTACGAGCAGTACTTC.

In nucleotides, the CDR3 is TGTGCCAGCAGATCTCCTGGGACAGGGGGTCCCTACGAGCAGTACTTC. Encoded protein: CASRSPGTGGPYEQYF. V and J are TRBV6-2 or TRBV6-3 and TRBJ2-7; 11 nucleotides line up with TRBD1. Germline-derived CDR1 and CDR2 are MNHEY and SVGEGT. The CDR3 runs 16 residues. V was clipped by 6 bases and J by 2 bases; unmatched bases: 9.

CDR3 coding DNA: TGTGCCAGCAGCCAAGACGTTGTGGGAGGGACTAGCTACGAGCAGTACTTC. Protein sequence: CASSQDVVGGTSYEQYF. J is TRBJ2-7 and V is TRBV3-1; 8 bases align to TRBD2. The CDR3 runs 17 residues. CDR1 and CDR2 from the germline V gene are LGHDT and YNNKEL (reference sequence). V shed 0 bases and J 3 bases; nucleotides not matched to a gene: 10.

This chain uses TRBV9 with TRBJ2-1; TRBD2 is a possible D gene (6 bases). Trimming shortened V by 4 bases and J by 7 bases, and 15 bases separated the two germline ends. CDR1 and CDR2 from the germline V gene are SGDLS and YYNGEE. The CDR3 extends over 14 amino acids. The CDR3 DNA reads TGTGCCAGCAGCATTTCGGGACTCTTGAATGAGCAGTTCTTC. This sequence encodes CASSISGLLNEQFF. Full variable domain (missing parts from reference TRBV9 and TRBJ2-1): DSGVTQTPKHLITATGQRVTLRCSPRSGDLSVYWYQQSLDQGLQFLIQYYNGEERAKGNILERFSAQQFPDLHSELNLSSLELGDSALYFCASSISGLLNEQFFGPGTRLTVL.